This TCR beta chain was sequenced in a study of blood T cells in healthy people across ages. The germline V gene has CDR1 ENHRY and CDR2 SYGVKD. The CDR3 sequence is 17 residues long. Next came a second PCR, run for about 6 to 12 cycles, which used a sample-barcoded 5' primer along with a J-beta primer mix. TCRdb processed the 5' RACE reads anew with MiXCR; each CDR3 protein has one entry. The sample lists over 1,500,000 distinct CDR3 sequences, approximately 39% occurring once. This receptor was obtained from a human donor in good health. Sequencing was done on a sample of blood. The chain uses TRBV10-3 and TRBJ2-5, with a weak D call TRBD1 (6 bases). The J call may be wrong; the DNA end is better matched by TRBJ2-7. CDR3 region: CAIRTESRTGSPYEQYF. For the CDR3, the DNA is TGTGCCATCAGAACGGAATCGCGAACAGGGTCCCCCTACGAGCAGTACTTC.